Listed below are T cell receptor beta chains from one sample, sequenced in a study of cytomegalovirus exposure and HLA in healthy donors. Assay used: immunoSEQ multiplex PCR; TCRdb lists only in-frame clones, some missing. The sample contains about 260,000 clones, roughly 91% of which appear only once. What was sequenced was PBMCs. These receptors all stem from a woman between 25 and 40 years old in good health and CMV-seronegative. The CDR3 runs from the conserved cysteine through the conserved F or W. A D gene is named only where the DNA matches it firmly. Size values are once, few and many counts, or a class for expanded clones, and some rows have none.

size	J	V	D	CDR3	DNA
-	TRBJ2-3	TRBV27	TRBD2	CASSLSGGLGLAGVVDTQYF	TGTGCCAGCAGTTTATCGGGGGGACTGGGACTAGCGGGAGTAGTAGATACGCAGTATTTT
-	TRBJ2-2	TRBV30	TRBD1	CAWRGQGTNTGELFF	TGTGCCTGGAGAGGACAGGGGACGAACACCGGGGAGCTGTTTTTT
few	TRBJ2-1	TRBV5-1	TRBD1	CASSLQGDSYNEQFF	TGCGCCAGCAGCCTACAGGGGGACTCCTACAATGAGCAGTTCTTC
once	TRBJ2-1	TRBV9	TRBD2	CASSSTSGRSSEQFF	TGTGCCAGCAGCTCCACTAGCGGGAGGTCTAGTGAGCAGTTCTTC
-	TRBJ2-7	TRBV9	-	CASSVGPSSYEQYF	TGTGCCAGCAGCGTAGGTCCAAGCTCCTACGAGCAGTACTTC
-	TRBJ2-7	TRBV18	-	CASSPPSRYEQYF	TGTGCCAGCTCACCACCTAGTAGATACGAGCAGTACTTC
once	TRBJ1-5	TRBV10-1	-	CASREGQNQPQHF	TGCGCCAGCAGGGAAGGACAGAATCAGCCCCAGCATTTT
-	TRBJ2-1	TRBV15	TRBD2	CATSGDGLAGGNEQFF	TGTGCCACCAGCGGGGACGGACTAGCGGGAGGCAATGAGCAGTTCTTC
-	TRBJ2-7	TRBV4-3	TRBD2	CASSQASGRLYEQYF	TGCGCCAGCAGCCAAGCGAGCGGGAGACTCTACGAGCAGTACTTC
-	TRBJ2-7	TRBV5-8	TRBD1	CASSLGPGTAYEQYF	TGTGCCAGCAGCTTGGGTCCCGGGACAGCCTACGAGCAGTACTTC
-	TRBJ1-2	TRBV14	-	CASSQAGIDRNYGYTF	TGTGCCAGCAGCCAAGCCGGCATCGACAGGAACTATGGCTACACCTTC
once	TRBJ1-3	TRBV29-1	-	CSVKITGNTIYF	TGCAGCGTAAAAATTACTGGAAACACCATATATTTT
-	TRBJ2-5	TRBV6-1	-	CASSPLAGETQYF	TGTGCCAGCAGTCCCCTGGCGGGGGAGACCCAGTACTTC
-	TRBJ2-7	TRBV19	-	CASSMASPSYEQYF	TGTGCCAGTAGTATGGCCAGCCCCTCCTACGAGCAGTACTTC
-	TRBJ2-6	TRBV7-2	-	CASSPLTANVLTF	TGTGCCAGCAGCCCTCTCACGGCCAACGTCCTGACTTTC
-	TRBJ2-7	TRBV5-6	TRBD2	CASSLVGSSGPYEQYF	TGTGCCAGCAGCTTGGTTGGTTCTAGCGGGCCCTACGAGCAGTACTTC
-	TRBJ2-7	TRBV10-3	-	CAISSGTSYEQYF	TGTGCCATCAGTTCCGGGACCTCCTACGAGCAGTACTTC
-	TRBJ2-3	TRBV27	TRBD1	CASSRQGLPTDTQYF	TGTGCCAGCAGTAGACAGGGGCTACCCACAGATACGCAGTATTTT
-	TRBJ1-5	TRBV11-3	-	CASSLRQVNSNQPQHF	TGTGCCAGCAGCTTACGACAGGTGAATAGCAATCAGCCCCAGCATTTT
-	TRBJ2-4	TRBV9	-	CASSEGLAQLQYF	TGTGCCAGCAGCGAGGGGCTAGCACAACTCCAGTACTTC
-	TRBJ2-7	TRBV7-2	TRBD1	CASSPDRDTDEQYF	TGTGCCAGCAGCCCGGACAGGGATACGGACGAGCAGTACTTC
-	TRBJ2-7	TRBV19	TRBD2	CASSNPSGGLYEQYF	TGTGCCAGTAGTAATCCCAGCGGGGGACTCTACGAGCAGTACTTC
-	TRBJ2-1	TRBV5-1	-	CASSLEGDLAYNEQFF	TGCGCCAGCAGCTTGGAAGGGGACCTAGCCTACAATGAGCAGTTCTTC
once	TRBJ2-3	TRBV4-3	-	CASSQDDRRGRTDTQYF	TGCGCCAGCAGCCAAGATGACAGGAGGGGAAGGACAGATACGCAGTATTTT